The sample holds many counts of the clone carrying this TCR beta chain. This sample was included in a study of blood T cell repertoires in COVID-19. Study information: Sites in the United States, Italy and Spain provided acute and convalescent COVID-19 samples. Sources were T cells, B-cell-depleted T cells, or PBMCs; the material itself was cDNA or gDNA.

Original data processing: Reference gene primers were amplified, and this amplification served to estimate nucleated cell counts. The table came from immunoSEQ multiplex PCR; TCRdb's copy has only in-frame clones and leaves some out. The V and J calls and clone size are taken from that table; D and trimming were inferred from the DNA. The sample has tens of thousands of clones; roughly four fifths are singletons. The TCR comes from a man aged 55 to 70 with acute or convalescent COVID-19. What was sequenced was peripheral blood.

CDR3 nucleotide sequence: TGTGCCAGCCGGGAGGGATTCACTGAAGCTTTCTTT. Its protein is CASREGFTEAFF. The chain carries TRBV7-9 and TRBJ1-1, with D unresolved. Germline CDR1 and CDR2: SEHNR and FQNEAQ (reference sequence). Trimming took off 8 bases at V and 4 bases at J, with 11 bases between the two ends. This CDR3 has 12 residues.